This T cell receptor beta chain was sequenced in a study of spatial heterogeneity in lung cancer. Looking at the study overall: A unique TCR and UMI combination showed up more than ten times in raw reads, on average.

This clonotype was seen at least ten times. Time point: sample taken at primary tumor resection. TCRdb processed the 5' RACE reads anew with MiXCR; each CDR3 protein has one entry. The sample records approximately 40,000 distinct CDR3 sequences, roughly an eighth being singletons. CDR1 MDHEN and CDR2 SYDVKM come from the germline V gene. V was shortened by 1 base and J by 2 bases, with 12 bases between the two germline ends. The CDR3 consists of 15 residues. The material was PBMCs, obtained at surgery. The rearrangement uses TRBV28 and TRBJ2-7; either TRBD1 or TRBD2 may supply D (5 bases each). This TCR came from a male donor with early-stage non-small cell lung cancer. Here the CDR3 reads CASSLSTGRPYEQYF. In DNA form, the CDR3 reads TGTGCCAGCAGTTTATCCACGGGACGCCCCTACGAGCAGTACTTC. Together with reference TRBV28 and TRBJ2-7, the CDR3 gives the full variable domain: DVKVTQSSRYLVKRTGEKVFLECVQDMDHENMFWYRQDPGLGLRLIYFSYDVKMKEKGDIPEGYSVSREKKERFSLILESASTNQTSMYLCASSLSTGRPYEQYFGPGTRLTVT.